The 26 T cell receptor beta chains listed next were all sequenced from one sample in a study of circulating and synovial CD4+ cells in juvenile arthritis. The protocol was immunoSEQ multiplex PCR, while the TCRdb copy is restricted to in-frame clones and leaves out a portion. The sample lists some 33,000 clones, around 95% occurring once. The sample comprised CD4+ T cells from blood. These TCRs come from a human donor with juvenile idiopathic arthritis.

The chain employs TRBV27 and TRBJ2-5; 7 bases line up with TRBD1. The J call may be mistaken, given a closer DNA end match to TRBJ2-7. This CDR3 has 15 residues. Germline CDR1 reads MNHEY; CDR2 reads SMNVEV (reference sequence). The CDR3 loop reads CASSLSRGMSYEQYF. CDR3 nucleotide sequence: TGTGCCAGCAGTTTATCCAGGGGGATGAGCTACGAGCAGTACTTC.

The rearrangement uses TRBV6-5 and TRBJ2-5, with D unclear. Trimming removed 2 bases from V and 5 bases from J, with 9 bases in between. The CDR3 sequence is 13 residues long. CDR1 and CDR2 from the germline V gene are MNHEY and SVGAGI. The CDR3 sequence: CASSYGRLETQYF. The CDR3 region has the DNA TGTGCCAGCAGTTACGGCAGATTGGAGACCCAGTACTTC.

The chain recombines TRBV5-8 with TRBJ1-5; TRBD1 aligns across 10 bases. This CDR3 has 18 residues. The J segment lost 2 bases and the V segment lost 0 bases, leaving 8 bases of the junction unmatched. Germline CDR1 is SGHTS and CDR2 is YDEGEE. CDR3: CASSLGGTGVRGNQPQHF. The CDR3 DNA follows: TGTGCCAGCAGCTTGGGGGGGACAGGGGTAAGGGGCAATCAGCCCCAGCATTTT.

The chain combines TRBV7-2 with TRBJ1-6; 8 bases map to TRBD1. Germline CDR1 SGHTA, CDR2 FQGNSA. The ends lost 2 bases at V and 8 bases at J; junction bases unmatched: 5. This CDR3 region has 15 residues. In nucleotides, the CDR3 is TGTGCCAGCAGCTTAATCGGGACAGGAGATTCACCCCTCCACTTT. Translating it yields CASSLIGTGDSPLHF.

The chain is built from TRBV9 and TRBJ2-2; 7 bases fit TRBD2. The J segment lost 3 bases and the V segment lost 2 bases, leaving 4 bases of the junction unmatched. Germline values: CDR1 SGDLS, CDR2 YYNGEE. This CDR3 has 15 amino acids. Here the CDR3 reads CASSVDGGYTGELFF. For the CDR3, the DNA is TGTGCCAGCAGCGTCGACGGGGGGTACACCGGGGAGCTGTTTTTT.

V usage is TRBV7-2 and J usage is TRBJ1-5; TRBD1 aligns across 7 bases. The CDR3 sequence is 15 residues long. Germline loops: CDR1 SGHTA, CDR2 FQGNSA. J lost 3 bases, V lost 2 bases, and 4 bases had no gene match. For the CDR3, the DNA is TGTGCCAGCAGCTTATATGGGACAGACAATCAGCCCCAGCATTTT. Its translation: CASSLYGTDNQPQHF.

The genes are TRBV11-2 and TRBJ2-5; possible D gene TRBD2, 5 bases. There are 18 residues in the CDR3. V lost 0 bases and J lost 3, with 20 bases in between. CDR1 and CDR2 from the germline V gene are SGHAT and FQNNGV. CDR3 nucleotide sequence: TGTGCCAGCAGCTTAGAGCCGATGCTGTCGGGGTTCGAAGAGACCCAGTACTTC. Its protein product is CASSLEPMLSGFEETQYF.

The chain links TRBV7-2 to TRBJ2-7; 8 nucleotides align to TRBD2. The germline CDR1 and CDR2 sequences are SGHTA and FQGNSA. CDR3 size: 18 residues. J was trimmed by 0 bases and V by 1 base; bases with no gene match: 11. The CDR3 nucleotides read TGTGCCAGCAGCTTAGGACGGGGGGGCCGGAAGGACTCCTACGAGCAGTACTTC. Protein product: CASSLGRGGRKDSYEQYF.

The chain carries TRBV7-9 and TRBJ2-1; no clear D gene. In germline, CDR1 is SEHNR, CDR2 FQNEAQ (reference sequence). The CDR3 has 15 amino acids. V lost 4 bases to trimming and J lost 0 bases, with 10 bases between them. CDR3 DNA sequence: TGTGCCAGCAGCTCTCGGGTGAGCTCCTACAATGAGCAGTTCTTC. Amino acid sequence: CASSSRVSSYNEQFF.

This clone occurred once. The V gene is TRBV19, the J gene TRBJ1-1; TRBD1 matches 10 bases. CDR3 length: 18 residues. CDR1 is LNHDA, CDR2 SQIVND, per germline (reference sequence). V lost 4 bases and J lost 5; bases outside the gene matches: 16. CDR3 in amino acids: CASSTPLFPGQGKTEAFF. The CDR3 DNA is TGTGCCAGTAGTACCCCCCTTTTTCCGGGACAGGGGAAAACTGAAGCTTTCTTT.

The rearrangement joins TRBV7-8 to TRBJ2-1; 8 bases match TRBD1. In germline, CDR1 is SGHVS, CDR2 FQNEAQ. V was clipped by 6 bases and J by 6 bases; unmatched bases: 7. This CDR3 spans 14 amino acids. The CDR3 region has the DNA TGTGCCAGCAGTCCAACCGGGACAGGCAATGAGCAGTTCTTC. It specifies CASSPTGTGNEQFF.

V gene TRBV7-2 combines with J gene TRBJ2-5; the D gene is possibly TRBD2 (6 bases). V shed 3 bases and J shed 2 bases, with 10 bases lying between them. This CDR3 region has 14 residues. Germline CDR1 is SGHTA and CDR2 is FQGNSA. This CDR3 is CASSLAGGQETQYF. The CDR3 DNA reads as TGTGCCAGCAGCTTGGCAGGAGGGCAAGAGACCCAGTACTTC.

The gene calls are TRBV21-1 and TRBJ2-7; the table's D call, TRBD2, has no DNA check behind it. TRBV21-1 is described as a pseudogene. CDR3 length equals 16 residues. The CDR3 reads CASSKTWTTGGYEQYF. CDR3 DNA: TGTGCCAGCAGCAAGACTTGGACCACCGGGGGCTACGAGCAGTACTTC.

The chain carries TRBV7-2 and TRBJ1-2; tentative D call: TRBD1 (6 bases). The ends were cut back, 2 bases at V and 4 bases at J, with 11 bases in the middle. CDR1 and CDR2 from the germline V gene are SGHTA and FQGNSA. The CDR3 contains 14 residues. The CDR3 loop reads CASSLSQGIYGYTF. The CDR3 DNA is TGTGCCAGCAGCTTAAGCCAGGGGATCTATGGCTACACCTTC.

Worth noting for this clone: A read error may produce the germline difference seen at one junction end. The CDR3 spells CAISSDRNYGYTF. In DNA, the CDR3 is TGTGCCATCTCATCCGACAGGAACTATGGCTACACCTTC. The chain joins TRBV18 to TRBJ1-2, with a tentative D call TRBD1 (6 bases). Germline CDR1 is KGHSH and CDR2 is LQKENI. This CDR3 spans 13 amino acids.

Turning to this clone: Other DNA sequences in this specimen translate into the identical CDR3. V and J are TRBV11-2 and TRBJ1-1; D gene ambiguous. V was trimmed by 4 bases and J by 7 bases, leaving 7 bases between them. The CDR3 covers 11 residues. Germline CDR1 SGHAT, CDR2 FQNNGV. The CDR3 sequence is CASSSAGEAFF. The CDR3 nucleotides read TGTGCCAGCAGCTCGGCAGGTGAAGCTTTCTTT.

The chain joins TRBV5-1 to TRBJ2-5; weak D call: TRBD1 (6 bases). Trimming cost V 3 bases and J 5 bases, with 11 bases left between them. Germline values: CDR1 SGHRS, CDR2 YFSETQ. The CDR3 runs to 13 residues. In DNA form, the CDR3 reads TGCGCCAGCAGCTCCGGGACAACGGAGACCCAGTACTTC. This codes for CASSSGTTETQYF.

The CDR3: CASSFTGVDGELFF. The CDR3 bases are TGTGCCAGCAGCTTTACAGGCGTGGACGGGGAGCTGTTTTTT. V is TRBV11-3 and J is TRBJ2-2, with D maybe TRBD1 (5 bases). Trimming removed 3 bases from V and 7 bases from J, with 12 bases in between. This CDR3 comprises 14 residues. From germline, CDR1 is SGHNT and CDR2 YENEEA.

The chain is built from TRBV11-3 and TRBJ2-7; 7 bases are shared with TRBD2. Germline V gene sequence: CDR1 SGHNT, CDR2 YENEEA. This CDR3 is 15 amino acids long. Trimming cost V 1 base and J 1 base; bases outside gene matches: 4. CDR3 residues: CASSLGRGRSYEQYF. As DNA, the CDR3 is TGTGCCAGCAGCTTAGGGCGGGGGAGGTCCTACGAGCAGTACTTC. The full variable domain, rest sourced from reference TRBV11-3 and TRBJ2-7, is EAGVVQSPRYKIIEKKQPVAFWCNPISGHNTLYWYLQNLGQGPELLIRYENEEAVDDSQLPKDRFSAERLKGVDSTLKIQPAELGDSAVYLCASSLGRGRSYEQYFGPGTRLTVT.

The CDR3 here is CATSRTPGQGRNEQYF. CDR3 coding DNA: TGTGCCACCAGCAGAACTCCGGGACAGGGTAGAAACGAGCAGTACTTC. The chain joins TRBV15 to TRBJ2-7, with 9 bases that match TRBD1. The CDR3 is 16 amino acids. Germline CDR1 and CDR2: LNHNV and YYDKDF (reference sequence). After removal of 2 bases from V and 5 bases from J, the junction contained 10 bases not matched to a gene.

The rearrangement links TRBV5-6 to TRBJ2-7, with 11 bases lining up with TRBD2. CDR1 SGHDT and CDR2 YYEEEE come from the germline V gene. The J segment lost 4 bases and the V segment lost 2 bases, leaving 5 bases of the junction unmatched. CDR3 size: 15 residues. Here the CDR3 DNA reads TGTGCCAGCAGCTTTTTGACTAGCGGGGTTTACGAGCAGTACTTC. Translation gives CASSFLTSGVYEQYF.

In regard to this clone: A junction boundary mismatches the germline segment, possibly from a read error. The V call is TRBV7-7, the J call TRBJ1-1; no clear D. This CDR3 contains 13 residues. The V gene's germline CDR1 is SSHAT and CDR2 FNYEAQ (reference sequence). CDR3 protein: CASSLELDTEAFF. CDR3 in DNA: TGTGCTAGCAGCTTAGAACTAGACACTGAAGCTTTCTTT.

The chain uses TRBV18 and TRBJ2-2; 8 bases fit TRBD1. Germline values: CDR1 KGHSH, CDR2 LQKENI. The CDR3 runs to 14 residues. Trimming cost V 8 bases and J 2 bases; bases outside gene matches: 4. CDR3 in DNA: TGTGCCAGCCAGACAGGGGTAAACACCGGGGAGCTGTTTTTT. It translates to CASQTGVNTGELFF.

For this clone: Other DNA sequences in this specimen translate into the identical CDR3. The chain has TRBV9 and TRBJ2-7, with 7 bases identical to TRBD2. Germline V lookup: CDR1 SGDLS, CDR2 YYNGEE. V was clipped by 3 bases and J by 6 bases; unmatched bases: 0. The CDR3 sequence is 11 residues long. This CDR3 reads CASSAGGEQYF. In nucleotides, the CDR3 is TGTGCCAGCAGCGCGGGGGGCGAGCAGTACTTC.

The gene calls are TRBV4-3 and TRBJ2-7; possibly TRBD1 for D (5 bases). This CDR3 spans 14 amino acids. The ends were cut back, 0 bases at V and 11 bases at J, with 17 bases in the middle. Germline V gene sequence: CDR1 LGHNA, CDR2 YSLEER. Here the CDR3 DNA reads TGCGCCAGCAGCCAAGAGTATGCCCGAACCAGGGAGTACTTC. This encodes CASSQEYARTREYF.

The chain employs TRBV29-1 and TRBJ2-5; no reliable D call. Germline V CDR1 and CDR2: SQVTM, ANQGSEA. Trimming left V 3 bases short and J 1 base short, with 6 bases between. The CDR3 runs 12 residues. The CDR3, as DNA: TGCAGCGTTGAGTACAGCCAAGAGACCCAGTACTTC. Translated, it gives CSVEYSQETQYF.